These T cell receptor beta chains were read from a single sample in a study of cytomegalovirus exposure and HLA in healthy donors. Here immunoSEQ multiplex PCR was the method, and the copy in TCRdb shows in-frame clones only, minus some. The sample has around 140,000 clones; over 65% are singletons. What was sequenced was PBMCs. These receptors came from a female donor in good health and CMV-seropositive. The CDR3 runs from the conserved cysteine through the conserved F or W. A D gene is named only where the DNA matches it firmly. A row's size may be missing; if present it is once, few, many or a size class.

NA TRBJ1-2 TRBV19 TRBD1 TGTGCCAGTAAACCAGGACAGGGGGTCAAAAAGCAGAACTATGGCTACACCTTC CASKPGQGVKKQNYGYTF
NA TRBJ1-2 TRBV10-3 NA TGTGCCATCAGTGAGCCTACTACCATCGGGGGCTACACCTTC CAISEPTTIGGYTF
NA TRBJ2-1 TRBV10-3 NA TGTGCCATCAGCCGGGGGTTCTTC CAISRGFF
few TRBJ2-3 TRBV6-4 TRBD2 TGTGCCAGCAGTGACAGCGGGGGATCCACAGATACGCAGTATTTT CASSDSGGSTDTQYF
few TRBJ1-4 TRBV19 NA TGTGCCAGTAGTCCGAGCGCCGGGGAAAAACTGTTTTTT CASSPSAGEKLFF
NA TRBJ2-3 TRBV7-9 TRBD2 TGTGCCAGCAGCTGGTCTAGCGGGGGGGCAGATACGCAGTATTTT CASSWSSGGADTQYF
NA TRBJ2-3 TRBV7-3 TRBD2 TGTGCCAGCAGCTGGAGCGGGGATCGGGCAGATACGCAGTATTTT CASSWSGDRADTQYF
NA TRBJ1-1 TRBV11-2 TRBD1 TGTGCCAGCAGCTTGGACAGGGTTGGCACTGAAGCTTTCTTT CASSLDRVGTEAFF
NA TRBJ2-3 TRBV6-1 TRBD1 TGTGCCAGCAAGGACAGGGAAAGCACAGATACGCAGTATTTT CASKDRESTDTQYF
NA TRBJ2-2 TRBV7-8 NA TGTGCCAGCAGCCCGAGGACAGCCGGGGAGCTGTTTTTT CASSPRTAGELFF
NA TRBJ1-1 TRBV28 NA TGTGCCAGCAGCACCGCGCACACTGAAGCTTTCTTT CASSTAHTEAFF
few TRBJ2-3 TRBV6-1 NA TGTGCCAGCAGTGATCCCCGGGGACTTAGCACAGATACGCAGTATTTT CASSDPRGLSTDTQYF
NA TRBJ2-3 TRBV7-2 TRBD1 TGTGCCAGCAGCTTACATTTAACAGGGGGCGGCGGCACAGATACGCAGTATTTT CASSLHLTGGGGTDTQYF
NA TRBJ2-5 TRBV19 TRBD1 TGTGCCAGTAGTATAGTTGGTAGGGGACAGGGGGACGAGACCCAGTACTTC CASSIVGRGQGDETQYF
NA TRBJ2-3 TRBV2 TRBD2 TGTGCCAGCACCATTAGCGGGAGGAGCACAGATACGCAGTATTTT CASTISGRSTDTQYF
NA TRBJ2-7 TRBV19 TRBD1 TGTGCCAGTAGTATCGTTGTAGGGACAGGTTCGGACGAGCAGTACTTC CASSIVVGTGSDEQYF
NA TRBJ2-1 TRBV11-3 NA TGTGCCAGCAGCTCCGCGGGTAGCTACAATGAGCAGTTCTTC CASSSAGSYNEQFF
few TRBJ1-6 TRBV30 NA TGTGCCTGGAGCCTAGGGACTAACTATAATTCACCCCTCCACTTT CAWSLGTNYNSPLHF
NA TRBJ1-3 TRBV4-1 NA TGCGCCAGCAGCCAACAGGTTCTTACCTCTGGAAACACCATATATTTT CASSQQVLTSGNTIYF
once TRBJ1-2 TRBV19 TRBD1 TGTGCCAGTAGTAGGGGACAGGGGGCAGGCTATGGCTACACCTTC CASSRGQGAGYGYTF
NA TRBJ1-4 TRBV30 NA TGTGCCTGGAGTGTACGCCCAGGGGATGGTAATGAAAAACTGTTTTTT CAWSVRPGDGNEKLFF
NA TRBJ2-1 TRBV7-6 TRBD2 TGTGCCAGCAGCTTAGATGGGACTAGTTTCAATGAGCAGTTCTTC CASSLDGTSFNEQFF
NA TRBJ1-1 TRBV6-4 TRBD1 TGTGCCAGCAGGGGACAGGGCCACACTGAAGCTTTCTTT CASRGQGHTEAFF
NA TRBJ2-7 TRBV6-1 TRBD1 TGTGCCAGCAGTTTGAGACAGGGGGTCTACGAGCAGTACTTC CASSLRQGVYEQYF
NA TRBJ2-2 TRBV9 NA TGTGCCAGCAGCGTAGCAGGGGCCAGGACCGGGGAGCTGTTTTTT CASSVAGARTGELFF
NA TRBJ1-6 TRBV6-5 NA TGTGCCAGCAGTTACTCGGCCAACTCCTATAATTCACCCCTCCACTTT CASSYSANSYNSPLHF
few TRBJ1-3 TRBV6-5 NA TGTGCCAGCTCCCCAGGGTTGGGAAACACCATATATTTT CASSPGLGNTIYF
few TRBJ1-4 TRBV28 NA TGTGCCAGCAGTTACGGGACAAATGAAAAACTGTTTTTT CASSYGTNEKLFF
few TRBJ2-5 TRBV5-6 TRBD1 TGTGCCAGCAGCTTGGGGGACAGGGGGCCCCAAGAGACCCAGTACTTC CASSLGDRGPQETQYF
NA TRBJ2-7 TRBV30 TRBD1 TGTGCCTGGAGGGAGACAGGGGCCATCAACGAGCAGTACTTC CAWRETGAINEQYF
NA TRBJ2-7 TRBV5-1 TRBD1 TGCGCCAGCAGCTTGGGGGCCGGGACAGGGACGATCTTTGGGACCTACGAGCAGTACTTC CASSLGAGTGTIFGTYEQYF
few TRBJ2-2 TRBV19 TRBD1 TGTGCCAGTAGGGTGACAGGGGCGCAGCCCGGGGAGCTGTTTTTT CASRVTGAQPGELFF
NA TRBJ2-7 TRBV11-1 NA TGTGCCAGCAGCTTAGGTGTAACCTACGAGCAGTACTTC CASSLGVTYEQYF
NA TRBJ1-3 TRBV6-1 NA TGTGCCAGTTTCCTCTCTGGAAACACCATATATTTT CASFLSGNTIYF
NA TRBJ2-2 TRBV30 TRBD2 TGTGCCTGGGGGGGACTAGCGCCCGGGGAGCTGTTTTTT CAWGGLAPGELFF
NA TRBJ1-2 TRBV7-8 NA TGTGCCAGCAGCTTAGAGTCAGGGTGGGGTGGCTACACCTTC CASSLESGWGGYTF
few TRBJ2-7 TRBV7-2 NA TGTGCCAGCAGCCTACTGGACATAAACGAGCAGTACTTC CASSLLDINEQYF
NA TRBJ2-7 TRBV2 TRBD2 TGTGCCACCACCGGGACTAGTTCCTACGAGCAGTACTTC CATTGTSSYEQYF
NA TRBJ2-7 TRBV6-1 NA TGTGCCAGCAGTGCGACAGGCTACGAGCAGTACTTC CASSATGYEQYF
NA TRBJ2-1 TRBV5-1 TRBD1 TGCGCCAGCTGCCGGGACAGGGGTGTAGTGATGAATGAGCAGTTCTTC CASCRDRGVVMNEQFF
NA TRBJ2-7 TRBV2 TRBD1 TGTGCCAGCAGTGAAAACTGGGGACAGTACGAGCAGTACTTC CASSENWGQYEQYF
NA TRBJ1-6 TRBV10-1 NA TGCGCCAGCAGTTCAGGGAATTCACCCCTCCACTTT CASSSGNSPLHF
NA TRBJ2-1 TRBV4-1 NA TGCGCCAGCAGCCAAGACACAGGGAGCAATGAGCAGTTCTTC CASSQDTGSNEQFF
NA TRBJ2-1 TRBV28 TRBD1 TGTGCCAGCAGGACAGGGGCCCGTAGAGAGCAGTTCTTC CASRTGARREQFF
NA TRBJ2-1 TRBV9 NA TGTGCCAGCAGCGGAGGTCCGAGCAGGGGAGGGTACAATGAGCAGTTCTTC CASSGGPSRGGYNEQFF
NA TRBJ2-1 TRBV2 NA TGTGCCAGCAGTGCGGACTACTCCTACAATGAGCAGTTCTTC CASSADYSYNEQFF
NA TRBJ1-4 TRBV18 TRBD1 TGTGCCAGCTCACGACAGGGAAATCACGAAAAACTGTTTTTT CASSRQGNHEKLFF
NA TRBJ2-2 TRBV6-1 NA TGTGCCAGCAGTGCTACTAGTCCCACCGGGGAGCTGTTTTTT CASSATSPTGELFF
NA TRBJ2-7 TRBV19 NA TGTGCCAGTAGTAAGGAGGGAGCTTCGCGGTTCTACGAGCAGTACTTC CASSKEGASRFYEQYF